The entry that follows covers one T cell receptor beta chain sequence. The data originate from a study of blood T cell repertoires in COVID-19. Method: immunoSEQ multiplex PCR; TCRdb's copy keeps in-frame clones and lacks some. The sample yields some 270,000 clones, under 90% seen once. The sample consisted of PBMCs or T cells enriched from blood (not recorded which). The clonotype was recovered from a woman aged 40 to 49 who had recovered from COVID-19.

CDR3 sequence (DNA): TGTGCCACCAAAAAAAGGGGCCGGGACTACACAGATACGCAGTATTTT. This sequence encodes CATKKRGRDYTDTQYF. V gene TRBV27 combines with J gene TRBJ2-3; TRBD2 matches at 7 bases. The CDR3 totals 16 residues. Germline V lookup: CDR1 MNHEY, CDR2 SMNVEV (reference sequence). V shed 10 bases and J 2 bases; nucleotides not matched to a gene: 15.